These 22 T cell receptor beta chains were all obtained from the same sample, sequenced in a study of regulatory dendritic cells for organ transplantation. The method was immunoSEQ multiplex PCR; TCRdb's version includes in-frame clones alone and lacks a portion of them. The data contain tens of thousands of clones, around 80% of them singletons. Sequencing used naive CD4+ T cells from blood. The sample's subset: CD45RA+ naive T cells. All receptors come from a human donor in good health.

The J gene is TRBJ1-6, the V gene TRBV10-3; TRBD1 aligns across 7 bases. V shed 4 bases, J shed 14 bases, and the junction held 11 bases outside the gene matches. The CDR3 extends over 14 amino acids. Germline V gene sequence: CDR1 ENHRY, CDR2 SYGVKD. CDR3 region: CAISGQGKVGTLHF. Here the CDR3 DNA reads TGTGCCATCAGTGGACAGGGAAAGGTCGGGACCCTCCACTTT.

V is TRBV19 and J is TRBJ2-3, with a possible D match to TRBD1 (5 bases). The CDR3 covers 13 residues. Germline-derived CDR1 and CDR2 are LNHDA and SQIVND (reference sequence). Deletions cut 1 base from V and 3 bases from J, with 5 bases between. The CDR3 nucleotides are TGTGCCAGTAGTATAGCAGGGACAGATACGCAGTATTTT. Protein: CASSIAGTDTQYF.

The chain combines TRBV4-1 with TRBJ1-5, with D maybe TRBD1 (5 bases). Trimming removed 1 base from V and 6 bases from J, with 10 bases in between. This CDR3 region has 14 residues. Looked up from germline, CDR1 is MGHRA and CDR2 is YSYEKL. CDR3 in amino acids: CASSQGRGSQPQHF. The CDR3 DNA sequence: TGCGCCAGCAGCCAAGGGAGGGGCAGTCAGCCCCAGCATTTT.

This chain connects TRBV5-5 to TRBJ2-5; 8 nucleotides align to TRBD2. Losses at the gene ends were 4 bases for V and 3 bases for J; bases not matched to a gene: 8. CDR3 length: 15 amino acids. The germline V gene encodes CDR1 SGHKS and CDR2 YYEKEE (reference sequence). The DNA of the CDR3 is TGTGCCAGCAGCACTAGCGGTAGACGGGAAGAGACCCAGTACTTC. Translated, it gives CASSTSGRREETQYF. Supplemented by reference TRBV5-5 and TRBJ2-5, the full variable domain reads DAGVTQSPTHLIKTRGQQVTLRCSPISGHKSVSWYQQVLGQGPQFIFQYYEKEERGRGNFPDRFSARQFPNYSSELNVNALLLGDSALYLCASSTSGRREETQYFGPGTRLLVL.

In its sample, this clone was seen a few times. The chain is built from TRBV6-1 and TRBJ1-1; no definite D call. This CDR3 has 14 residues. Germline CDR1 and CDR2: MNHNS and SASEGT. Trimming removed 1 base from V and 1 base from J, with 7 bases in between. The CDR3 region is CASSEGPENTEAFF. The CDR3 nucleotides are TGTGCCAGCAGTGAAGGCCCAGAGAACACTGAAGCTTTCTTT.

The chain couples TRBV29-1 to TRBJ2-7, with D possibly matching TRBD1 (7 bases). The V and J ends lost 3 bases and 4 bases respectively, with 16 bases between them. The length of the CDR3 is 14 residues. Germline V gene data show CDR1 as SQVTM and CDR2 as ANQGSEA. DNA for the CDR3: TGCAGCGTTGATGTAAAACAGGGGAGGTACGAGCAGTACTTC. Translating gives CSVDVKQGRYEQYF.

This clone turned up a few times. V gene TRBV7-9 combines with J gene TRBJ1-2; 7 bases are shared with TRBD1. The CDR3 extends over 12 amino acids. In germline, CDR1 is SEHNR, CDR2 FQNEAQ (reference sequence). Unmatched junction bases numbered 5, after V lost 5 bases and J lost 8 bases. CDR3 amino acids: CASSMTGQGYTF. In nucleotides, the CDR3 is TGTGCCAGCAGCATGACAGGGCAGGGCTACACCTTC.

This clone was detected once. This sequence joins TRBV11-2 and TRBJ2-5, with D maybe TRBD2 (5 bases). Per the germline V gene, CDR1 is SGHAT and CDR2 is FQNNGV. Trimming removed 1 base at V and 5 bases at J, with 20 bases between. The CDR3 spans 17 residues. CDR3 DNA sequence: TGTGCCAGCAGCTTAGGAGGCACCCGGGCGGGCCGGGAGACCCAGTACTTC. Translated: CASSLGGTRAGRETQYF.

Points on this clone: Different DNA sequences within this sample yield the same CDR3. The V and J genes are TRBV6-5 and TRBJ1-1; unclear D gene. From germline, CDR1 is MNHEY and CDR2 SVGAGI. The CDR3 loop spans 13 amino acids. The V and J ends lost 0 bases and 3 bases respectively, with 5 bases between them. The CDR3, as DNA: TGTGCCAGCAGTTACTCGCGAGACACTGAAGCTTTCTTT. Protein product: CASSYSRDTEAFF.

The chain employs TRBV5-5 and TRBJ2-5; D not resolved. CDR3 size: 13 residues. Germline CDR1 reads SGHKS; CDR2 reads YYEKEE (reference sequence). V was pared by 0 bases and J by 5 bases, with 8 bases between. CDR3 nucleotides: TGTGCCAGCAGCTTGGACTTGCGGGAGACCCAGTACTTC. Its protein is CASSLDLRETQYF.

The sample holds one count of this clone. J is TRBJ2-1 and V is TRBV7-9; TRBD1 matches at 10 bases. CDR3 length: 12 amino acids. The V segment lost 5 bases and the J segment 15 bases; nucleotides outside the gene matches: 7. Per germline, CDR1 SEHNR and CDR2 FQNEAQ (reference sequence). CDR3 sequence reads: CASSPQDRGSFF. CDR3 sequence (DNA): TGTGCCAGCAGCCCTCAGGACAGGGGGTCGTTCTTC. The complete variable domain, with remaining parts taken from reference TRBV7-9 and TRBJ2-1, reads DTGVSQNPRHKITKRGQNVTFRCDPISEHNRLYWYRQTLGQGPEFLTYFQNEAQLEKSRLLSDRFSAERPKGSFSTLEIQRTEQGDSAMYLCASSPQDRGSFFGPGTRLTVL.

The chain links TRBV10-3 to TRBJ1-2; D may be TRBD1 (6 bases). The CDR3 is 16 amino acids. Germline CDR1 and CDR2: ENHRY and SYGVKD. V was trimmed by 2 bases and J by 7 bases, leaving 20 bases between them. The CDR3 sequence: CAISEHPQGSAGGYTF. The CDR3 DNA is TGTGCCATCAGTGAGCATCCGCAGGGGAGCGCTGGTGGCTACACCTTC.

V and J are TRBV18 and TRBJ2-3; 10 bases map to TRBD1. The V and J ends lost 3 bases and 8 bases, in that order; junction bases with no gene match: 11. The germline V gene has CDR1 KGHSH and CDR2 LQKENI. The CDR3 sequence is 16 residues long. CDR3 region: CASSPQDRGQSGTQYF. Here the CDR3 DNA reads TGTGCCAGCTCACCTCAAGACAGGGGGCAATCTGGTACGCAGTATTTT.

The V and J genes are TRBV5-5 and TRBJ1-5; 7 bases align to TRBD1. Germline V gene sequence: CDR1 SGHKS, CDR2 YYEKEE (reference sequence). With 4 bases clipped from V and 4 bases from J, the junction kept 5 bases outside the gene matches. This CDR3 is built from 14 residues. DNA for the CDR3: TGTGCCAGCAGCGCAAGGGACAGTAATCAGCCCCAGCATTTT. It encodes CASSARDSNQPQHF.

This chain uses TRBV2 with TRBJ2-2; TRBD1 aligns across 8 bases. This CDR3 contains 16 residues. From germline, CDR1 is SNHLY and CDR2 FYNNEI. Trimming took 2 bases from V and 5 from J; bases not matched to a gene: 7. CDR3 loop: CASSERQGAWTGELFF. Here the CDR3 DNA reads TGTGCCAGCAGTGAAAGGCAGGGGGCCTGGACCGGGGAGCTGTTTTTT.

This chain joins TRBV19 and TRBJ1-5; D perhaps matches TRBD1 (6 bases). Germline CDR1 reads LNHDA; CDR2 reads SQIVND (reference sequence). This CDR3 has 15 residues. V was shortened by 5 bases and J by 0 bases, with 11 bases between the two germline ends. CDR3 loop: CASSRGASSNQPQHF. Written as DNA, the CDR3 is TGTGCCAGTAGTCGGGGGGCCTCTAGCAATCAGCCCCAGCATTTT.

This clone has just one count. This chain links TRBV27 with TRBJ2-7; 9 bases fit TRBD1. The J segment lost 1 base and the V segment lost 5 bases, leaving 6 bases of the junction unmatched. Germline CDR1 MNHEY, CDR2 SMNVEV (reference sequence). CDR3 length equals 15 residues. The CDR3 DNA is TGTGCCAGCAGTCTCGGGACAGGGAAGTCCTACGAGCAGTACTTC. Protein: CASSLGTGKSYEQYF.

The V and J genes are TRBV5-4 and TRBJ2-1; TRBD2 matches 7 bases. This CDR3 contains 17 residues. Unmatched junction bases numbered 11, after V lost 5 bases and J lost 0 bases. Germline V lookup: CDR1 SGHNT, CDR2 YYREEE (reference sequence). The CDR3 protein is CASSPTLAGVSYNEQFF. The CDR3 nucleotides are TGTGCCAGCAGTCCAACCCTTGCGGGGGTCTCCTACAATGAGCAGTTCTTC. Full variable domain (missing parts from reference TRBV5-4 and TRBJ2-1): ETGVTQSPTHLIKTRGQQVTLRCSSQSGHNTVSWYQQALGQGPQFIFQYYREEENGRGNFPPRFSGLQFPNYSSELNVNALELDDSALYLCASSPTLAGVSYNEQFFGPGTRLTVL.

The chain combines TRBV27 with TRBJ2-5; D is uncertain. Trimming cost V 1 base and J 1 base, with 7 bases left between them. The CDR3 is 14 residues long. Germline CDR1 MNHEY, CDR2 SMNVEV (reference sequence). The CDR3, as DNA: TGTGCCAGCAGTTTATGGGCTACCCAAGAGACCCAGTACTTC. Amino acid sequence: CASSLWATQETQYF.

This chain links TRBV19 with TRBJ1-2, with D possibly being TRBD1 (5 bases). Germline loops: CDR1 LNHDA, CDR2 SQIVND (reference sequence). CDR3 length equals 16 residues. Trimming took 3 bases from V and 3 from J, leaving 17 bases between them. CDR3 loop: CASSIPWTPRHYGYTF. CDR3 in DNA: TGTGCCAGTAGTATCCCCTGGACACCGCGACACTATGGCTACACCTTC.

V and J are TRBV7-8 and TRBJ1-2; TRBD1 aligns across 7 bases. The CDR3 consists of 16 residues. V lost 5 bases to trimming and J lost 2 bases; unmatched junction nucleotides: 11. CDR1 and CDR2 (germline): SGHVS, FQNEAQ. The CDR3 DNA reads as TGTGCCAGCAGCCCCCCCAGGGGGAAAATAAACTATGGCTACACCTTC. Encoded protein: CASSPPRGKINYGYTF.

The rearrangement links TRBV6-1 to TRBJ2-7; D remains ambiguous. V was shortened by 5 bases and J by 0 bases, with 14 bases between the two germline ends. Germline CDR1 and CDR2: MNHNS and SASEGT. The CDR3 runs 15 residues. CDR3 residues: CASSRETLSSYEQYF. The CDR3 bases are TGTGCCAGCAGTCGAGAGACACTGAGCTCCTACGAGCAGTACTTC.